The rows below give T cell receptor beta chains drawn from one sample of a study of blood T cells in healthy people across ages. TCRdb re-called the 5' RACE reads through MiXCR, storing one row per CDR3 protein. The sample gives hundreds of thousands of distinct CDR3 sequences, around 24% of which show up once; 7.5% to 9% is in the top ten. These data were also reused for a study on T cells of mothers and their children.

Sequencing was done on a sample of blood. Source of these receptors: a boy aged 5-17 years in good health. Both conserved end residues are part of each CDR3. D genes are given only for firm matches. Part of the rows lack a size; the others show once, few, many or a class for expanded clones.

V gene	CDR3 length	clone size	D gene	J gene	CDR3 DNA	CDR3 protein
TRBV9	16	few	-	TRBJ2-1	TGTGCCAGCAGCGTAGATGGCTCGAGCTCCTACAATGAGCAGTTCTTC	CASSVDGSSSYNEQFF
TRBV27	17	-	TRBD1	TRBJ1-5	TGTGCCAGCAGTTTAGGTGGGGTACAGGGGTCAAGTCAGCCCCAGCATTTT	CASSLGGVQGSSQPQHF
TRBV7-9	15	few	TRBD1	TRBJ1-2	TGTGCCAGCAGCCCACCCGGGACAGCCTACTATGGCTACACCTTC	CASSPPGTAYYGYTF
TRBV19	12	-	-	TRBJ2-1	TGTGCCAGTAAGGCAGTCTTGAATGAGCAGTTCTTC	CASKAVLNEQFF
TRBV12-3/TRBV12-4	12	-	-	TRBJ2-5	TGTGCCAGCAGTTTAGCGCCAAGGACCCAGTACTTC	CASSLAPRTQYF
TRBV28	14	few	-	TRBJ1-3	TGTGCCAGCAGTTTACTTGGGCCTGGAAACACCATATATTTT	CASSLLGPGNTIYF
TRBV29-1	12	-	TRBD1	TRBJ1-2	TGCAGCGTTCCCGGGACAGGGTATGGCTACACCTTC	CSVPGTGYGYTF
TRBV27	13	-	-	TRBJ2-1	TGTGCCAGCAGTTTAACGGGGAACGGTGAGCAGTTCTTC	CASSLTGNGEQFF
TRBV19	14	-	TRBD1	TRBJ2-3	TGTGCCAGTAGTGTGACAGGGAACACAGATACGCAGTATTTT	CASSVTGNTDTQYF
TRBV12-3/TRBV12-4	13	-	-	TRBJ2-7	TGTGCCAGCAGTTTAGGGGAAGGTCGCGAGCAGTACTTC	CASSLGEGREQYF
TRBV6-1	16	-	TRBD2	TRBJ2-2	TGTGCCAGCAGGAACATAGCGGGAGTTAGCACCGGGGAGCTGTTTTTT	CASRNIAGVSTGELFF
TRBV4-3	17	few	TRBD1	TRBJ2-3	TGCGCCAGCAGCCACCAGGTTACGACAGGGAGCACAGATACGCAGTATTTT	CASSHQVTTGSTDTQYF
TRBV3-1	16	many	-	TRBJ2-3	TGTGCCAGCAGCCAATCGGAGCGGAGGAGCACAGATACGCAGTATTTT	CASSQSERRSTDTQYF
TRBV6-4	11	-	-	TRBJ2-2	TGTGCCAGCCCTCACACCGGGGAGCTGTTTTTT	CASPHTGELFF
TRBV9	15	-	-	TRBJ1-1	TGTGCCAGCAGCGACTCAGCGGTACTCGACACTGAAGCTTTCTTT	CASSDSAVLDTEAFF
TRBV5-6	16	-	TRBD1	TRBJ1-1	TGTGCCAGCAGCTTGGCCGGGGAGGGGGCTCCGACTGAAGCTTTCTTT	CASSLAGEGAPTEAFF
TRBV7-9	16	once	-	TRBJ1-3	TGTGCCAGCAGCTATAGGAGGGAGGGGACAAGCAACTCAATATATTTT	CASSYRREGTSNSIYF
TRBV20-1	14	few	TRBD2	TRBJ2-5	TGCAGTGCGCCCCTAGCGGGGTATATGGAGACCCAGTACTTC	CSAPLAGYMETQYF
TRBV15	15	-	TRBD2	TRBJ2-1	TGTGCCACCAGCGGGGCACTAGCGGAACTCAATGAGCAGTTCTTC	CATSGALAELNEQFF
TRBV7-9	13	few	-	TRBJ2-7	TGTGCCAGCAGCTTAGTTGGCGGGGACGAGCAGTACTTC	CASSLVGGDEQYF
TRBV6-1	12	once	-	TRBJ2-7	TGTGCCAGCAATGAACTAGCTAACGAGCAGTACTTC	CASNELANEQYF
TRBV12-3/TRBV12-4	16	few	TRBD2	TRBJ2-2	TGTGCCAGCAGTTTTCGAACTAGCGGGAGAAACGGGGAGCTGTTTTTT	CASSFRTSGRNGELFF
TRBV5-1	17	few	-	TRBJ1-2	TGCGCCAGCAGCTCCGACCGGGTCACGGAGTTTAACTATGGCTACACCTTC	CASSSDRVTEFNYGYTF
TRBV7-2	15	-	TRBD1	TRBJ1-1	TGTGCCAGCAGCTTAACGGGACAGTCGAACACTGAAGCTTTCTTT	CASSLTGQSNTEAFF
TRBV5-4	12	-	-	TRBJ2-1	TGTGCCAGCAGCGCTCCGGGCCCCCAGCAGTTCTTC	CASSAPGPQQFF
TRBV7-2	15	few	TRBD2	TRBJ2-3	TGTGCCAGCAGCCTTCCCCCGGCTAGCGGTGATACGCAGTATTTT	CASSLPPASGDTQYF
TRBV5-4	16	-	-	TRBJ2-3	TGTGCCAGCGGCCAGCTCACGGACGGATGGACAGATACGCAGTATTTT	CASGQLTDGWTDTQYF
TRBV20-1	13	few	TRBD2	TRBJ2-3	TGCAGCACGGGAGGCCCACTAACAGATACGCAGTATTTT	CSTGGPLTDTQYF
TRBV2	11	-	-	TRBJ2-7	TGTGCCAGCAACCGGGATTACGAGCAGTACTTC	CASNRDYEQYF
TRBV5-1	16	-	TRBD1	TRBJ2-1	TGCGCCAGCAGCGGCCTATACGACAGGGGGAACAATGAGCAGTTCTTC	CASSGLYDRGNNEQFF
TRBV7-6	16	-	-	TRBJ1-4	TGTGCCAGCAGCTTACTCACGGCCACAACTAATGAAAAACTGTTTTTT	CASSLLTATTNEKLFF
TRBV7-6	15	-	TRBD1	TRBJ1-1	TGTGCCAGCAGCTCTAATCGCGGACAGGGATTATCTGCTTTCTTT	CASSSNRGQGLSAFF
TRBV5-1	15	-	-	TRBJ2-5	TGCGCCAGCAGCTTGGATCCAGGGACCGAAGAGACCCAGTACTTC	CASSLDPGTEETQYF
TRBV29-1	19	few	TRBD2	TRBJ2-3	TGCAGCGTGATTTTATATATTATCCGGGACTACCTAAGCACAGATACGCAGTATTTT	CSVILYIIRDYLSTDTQYF
TRBV10-3	12	-	-	TRBJ2-1	TGTGCCATCAGTCTACAGGGAAATGAGCAGTTCTTC	CAISLQGNEQFF
TRBV5-1	16	few	TRBD2	TRBJ2-2	TGCGCCAGCAGCTTTGGGCCTAGCGGGAGTACCGGGGAGCTGTTTTTT	CASSFGPSGSTGELFF
TRBV9	15	few	TRBD2	TRBJ2-3	TGTGCCAGCAGCGTAGATAAGGCGGGAGCTGATACGCAGTATTTT	CASSVDKAGADTQYF
TRBV19	12	-	-	TRBJ1-4	TGTGCCAGTAGTCTACGGTATGAAAAACTGTTTTTT	CASSLRYEKLFF
TRBV4-1	15	-	-	TRBJ1-1	TGCGCCAGCAGCCAAGAGGGGGGAAGTGGAACTGAAGCTTTCTTT	CASSQEGGSGTEAFF
TRBV28	14	-	TRBD1	TRBJ2-7	TGTGCCAGCAGTTTGGGGGACAGGGGGCGCGAGCAGTACTTC	CASSLGDRGREQYF
TRBV6-1	15	-	-	TRBJ1-2	TGTGCCTGCAGTGAAGCCGGGGGTACTTACTATGGCTACACCTTC	CACSEAGGTYYGYTF
TRBV20-1	15	few	TRBD2	TRBJ2-7	TGCAGTGCCGAGGGACTAGCGGGAGTTTTCTACGAGCAGTACTTC	CSAEGLAGVFYEQYF
TRBV11-2	18	-	TRBD2	TRBJ2-1	TGTGCCAGCAGCTTAGCGGGAGGGCCCTTGAGCTCCTACAATGAGCAGTTCTTC	CASSLAGGPLSSYNEQFF
TRBV25-1	15	many	-	TRBJ2-5	TGTGCCAGCAGTGAATATTCACGGGTCCGAGAGACCCAGTACTTC	CASSEYSRVRETQYF
TRBV20-1	16	few	TRBD2	TRBJ2-5	TGCAGTGCTAGGCGGGAGGGCCGGTTCAGATGGGAGACCCAGTACTTC	CSARREGRFRWETQYF
TRBV15	18	-	-	TRBJ2-3	TGTGCCACCAGCCTAGAGGCGGGACTGAGCTTTAGCACAGATACGCAGTATTTT	CATSLEAGLSFSTDTQYF